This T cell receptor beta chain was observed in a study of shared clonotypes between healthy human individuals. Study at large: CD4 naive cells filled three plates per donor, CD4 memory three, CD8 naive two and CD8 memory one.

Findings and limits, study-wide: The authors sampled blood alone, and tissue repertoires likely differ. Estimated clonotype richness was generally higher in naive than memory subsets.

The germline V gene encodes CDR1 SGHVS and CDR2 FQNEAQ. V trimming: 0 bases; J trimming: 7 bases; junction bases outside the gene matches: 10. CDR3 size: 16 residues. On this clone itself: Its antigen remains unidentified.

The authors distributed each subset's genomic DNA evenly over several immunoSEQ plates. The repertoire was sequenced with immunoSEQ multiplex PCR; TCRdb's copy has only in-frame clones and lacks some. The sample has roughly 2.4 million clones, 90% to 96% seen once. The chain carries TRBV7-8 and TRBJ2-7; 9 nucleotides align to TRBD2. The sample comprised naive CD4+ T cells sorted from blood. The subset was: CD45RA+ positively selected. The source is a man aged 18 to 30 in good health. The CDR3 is CASSLAVAGGPGEQYF. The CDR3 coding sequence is TGTGCCAGCAGCTTAGCCGTGGCGGGAGGGCCAGGAGAGCAGTACTTC.